The 5 T cell receptor beta chains reported below all come from one sample, sequenced in a study of shared clonotypes between healthy human individuals. Measured with immunoSEQ multiplex PCR; TCRdb has only the in-frame clones, and not every one. The data contain nearly 1,000,000 clones, more than 75% of them singletons. The source material was memory CD4+ T cells sorted from blood. Sample subset: CD45RA-negative fraction. These receptors were taken from a man younger than 30 in good health.

Only a few counts were recorded for this clone. The chain joins TRBV6-5 to TRBJ1-6, with 7 nucleotides matching TRBD1. The CDR3 is 14 amino acids. Germline V lookup: CDR1 MNHEY, CDR2 SVGAGI. Trimming cost V 3 bases and J 10 bases; bases outside gene matches: 6. The CDR3 DNA reads as TGTGCCAGCAGTTATTGGCAGGGGGGATCACCCCTCCACTTT. Its protein product is CASSYWQGGSPLHF.

The chain carries TRBV19 and TRBJ1-6, with a possible D match to TRBD1 (6 bases). Germline V lookup: CDR1 LNHDA, CDR2 SQIVND (reference sequence). The germline V and J ends were trimmed by 2 bases and 9 bases, with 11 bases remaining between them. The CDR3 runs to 14 residues. The chain's CDR3 is CASSITGLISPLHF. The CDR3 DNA is TGTGCCAGTAGTATAACAGGGCTTATTTCACCCCTCCACTTT.

V is TRBV2 and J is TRBJ2-2, with D tentatively TRBD1 (6 bases). The CDR3 consists of 15 residues. V lost 6 bases, J lost 5 bases, and 16 bases lay in between. Per the germline V gene, CDR1 is SNHLY and CDR2 is FYNNEI. In DNA, the CDR3 is TGTGCCAGCAGGGGTCTACAGGGTGCGACCGGGGAGCTGTTTTTT. As protein: CASRGLQGATGELFF.

V gene TRBV6-1 combines with J gene TRBJ2-7; TRBD1 matches at 8 bases. The CDR3 sequence is 15 residues long. V trimming: 5 bases; J trimming: 0 bases; junction bases outside the gene matches: 6. In germline, CDR1 is MNHNS, CDR2 SASEGT. DNA of the CDR3: TGTGCCAGCAGTACTGACAGGGGAAACTCCTACGAGCAGTACTTC. Encoded protein: CASSTDRGNSYEQYF.

J is TRBJ2-1 and V is TRBV5-5; 10 nucleotides match TRBD2. This CDR3 contains 15 residues. Germline CDR1 SGHKS, CDR2 YYEKEE (reference sequence). With 4 bases clipped from V and 7 bases from J, the junction kept 8 bases outside the gene matches. CDR3 protein: CASSPGAGGTNEQFF. The CDR3 DNA reads TGTGCCAGCAGCCCGGGAGCGGGAGGGACGAATGAGCAGTTCTTC.